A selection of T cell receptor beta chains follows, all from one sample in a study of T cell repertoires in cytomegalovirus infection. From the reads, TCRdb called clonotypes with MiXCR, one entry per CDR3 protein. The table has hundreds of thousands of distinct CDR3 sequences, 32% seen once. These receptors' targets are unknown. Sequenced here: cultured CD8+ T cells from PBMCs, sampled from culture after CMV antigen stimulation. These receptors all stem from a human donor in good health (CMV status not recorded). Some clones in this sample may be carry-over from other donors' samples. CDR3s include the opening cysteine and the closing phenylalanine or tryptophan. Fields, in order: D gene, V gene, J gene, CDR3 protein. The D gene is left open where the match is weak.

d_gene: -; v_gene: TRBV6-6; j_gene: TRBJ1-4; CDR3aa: CASSYSDGKLFF
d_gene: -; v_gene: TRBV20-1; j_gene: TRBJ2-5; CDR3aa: CSARDEAGKETQYF
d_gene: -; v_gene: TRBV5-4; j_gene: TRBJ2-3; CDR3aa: CASSLGTPGRGFTDTQYF
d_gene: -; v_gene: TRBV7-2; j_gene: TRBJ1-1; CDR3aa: CASSLKRVKYLDTEAFF
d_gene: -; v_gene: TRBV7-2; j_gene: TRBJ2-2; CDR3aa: CASKEGRRRNTGELFF
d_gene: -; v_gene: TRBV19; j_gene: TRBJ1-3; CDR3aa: CASSPGGYSGNTIYF
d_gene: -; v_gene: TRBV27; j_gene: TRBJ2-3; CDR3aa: CASTNYITDTQYF
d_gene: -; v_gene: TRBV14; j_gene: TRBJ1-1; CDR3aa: CASSQFGRVSGTEAFF
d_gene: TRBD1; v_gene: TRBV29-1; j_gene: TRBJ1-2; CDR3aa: CSVDGRGGYGYTF
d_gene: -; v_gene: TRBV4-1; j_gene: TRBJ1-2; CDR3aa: CASSQDAGFNYGYTF
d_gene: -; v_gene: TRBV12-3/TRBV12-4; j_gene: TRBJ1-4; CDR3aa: CASSLTGPEKLFF
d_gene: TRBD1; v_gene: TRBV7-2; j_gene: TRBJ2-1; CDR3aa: CASSDGTGGTHEQFF
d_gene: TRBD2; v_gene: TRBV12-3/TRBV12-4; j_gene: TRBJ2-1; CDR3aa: CASRTSGGGNEQFF
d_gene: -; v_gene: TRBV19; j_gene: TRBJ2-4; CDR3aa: CASSIDPIGLAKNIQYF
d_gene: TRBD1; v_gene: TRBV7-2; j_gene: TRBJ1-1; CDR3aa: CASSLAGQGYTEAFF
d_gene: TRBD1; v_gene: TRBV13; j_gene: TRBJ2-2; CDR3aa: CATGQGNTGELFF
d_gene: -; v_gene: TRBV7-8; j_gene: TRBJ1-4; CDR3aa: CASSLGAGLDEKLFF
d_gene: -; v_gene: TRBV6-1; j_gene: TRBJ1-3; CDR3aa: CASSGTGHSGNTIYF
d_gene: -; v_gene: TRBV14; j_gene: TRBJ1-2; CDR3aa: CASSQDASLWGGYTF
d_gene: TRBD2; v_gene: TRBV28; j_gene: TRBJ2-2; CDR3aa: CASSLVLAGGPTGELFF
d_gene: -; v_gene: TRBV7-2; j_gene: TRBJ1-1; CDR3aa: CASRLGDDAEAFF
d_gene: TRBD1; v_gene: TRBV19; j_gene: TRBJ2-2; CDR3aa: CASSYTGAGELFF
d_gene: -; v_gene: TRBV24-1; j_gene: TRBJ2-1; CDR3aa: CATSFAENNEQFF
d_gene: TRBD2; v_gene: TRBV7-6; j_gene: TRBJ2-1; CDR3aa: CASSLTSGGAGEQFF
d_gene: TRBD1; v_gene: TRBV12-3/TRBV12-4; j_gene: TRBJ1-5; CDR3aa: CASSDRDAYSNQPQHF
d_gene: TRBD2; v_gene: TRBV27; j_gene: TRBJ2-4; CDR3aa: CASSFFTSGDLAKNIQYF
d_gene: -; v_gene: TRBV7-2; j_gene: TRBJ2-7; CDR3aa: CASSSPTISYEQYF
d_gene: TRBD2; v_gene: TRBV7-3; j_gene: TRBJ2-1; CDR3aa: CASSLLGGLAGGPGYNEQFF
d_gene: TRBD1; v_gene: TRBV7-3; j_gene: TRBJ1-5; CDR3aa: CASSSSGTGNQPQHF
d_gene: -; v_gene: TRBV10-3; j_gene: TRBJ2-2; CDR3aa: CAISSDTLGGELFF
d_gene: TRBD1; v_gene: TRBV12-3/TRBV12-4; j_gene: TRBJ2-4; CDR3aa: CASSSWTGGAKNIQYF
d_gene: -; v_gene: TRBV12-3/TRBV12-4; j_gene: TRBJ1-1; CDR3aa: CASSLDSGLDTEAFF